Here is one T cell receptor (beta chain) with its context. What antigen it recognizes has not been identified. Per-nucleotide qualities are absent, and no much larger clonotype sits a single base away. In the ophthalmopathy patients, disease was moderately to severely active, with a Clinical Activity Score of 3 or more, a NOSPECS grade of 4 or more, and a duration of less than 3 months. Exclusion was applied to patients with uncontrolled infections, other autoimmune diseases, pregnancy or lactation. Diagnoses were based on clinical symptoms, serum thyroxine and TRAb, thyroid ultrasound and orbital computed tomography. PBMCs were isolated from approximately 10 ml of fresh peripheral blood by Ficoll-Paque density gradient centrifugation. Total RNA was extracted using Trizol reagent, and RNA quality was assessed on an Agilent 2100 Bioanalyzer. Taken from cysteine to phenylalanine, the CDR3 has 13 residues. Of all the DNA, just the CDR3 is kept, 39 bases in frame from base 1. V is reduced by 5 bases and J by 3 bases, leaving a spacing of 11 bases between them. In the germline V gene (reference sequence), CDR1 corresponds to SEHNR and CDR2 to FQNEAQ.

The TCR beta CDR3 regions were amplified from RNA transcripts. For the first round of RT-PCR on the TCR CDR3, the HTBI primer set was used together with the Qiagen OneStep RT-PCR kit. The libraries were constructed in a second round of multiplex PCR and then size-selected and purified. Sequencing of the libraries was done on an Illumina HiSeq2000 using paired-end 100 bp reads. Processing in the source paper ran as follows. SOAPnuke was used to process the raw data, throwing out any read that contained adapters or uncalled bases, had a mean Phred below 15, or lacked an exact constant-primer or identifier match. COPE v1.2.5 was used to merge the high-quality paired reads, and each unique nucleotide sequence was defined as a clonotype. MiTCR v1.1 was used to align clonotypes to the IMGT TRBV, TRBD and TRBJ reference segments. Only V-J combinations with frequency above 0.0001, covering about 99% of repertoires, were analysed. A TCS score was defined as the ratio between F50 (clonal expansion) and ExV (chaos), using BLOSUM62-based TCRdist between CDR3 peptides within each V-J. Welch's t-statistics and random forest reduced fewer than 600 V-J features to 10 to 15, which were used in a naive Bayes classifier (R e1071). TCRdb handled the public reads itself, with Q25 trimming in fastp and clone calling in MiXCR, and kept productive beta chains. Each CDR3 protein gets just one entry, which takes the most common genes and DNA from the rows behind it. The authors' filters were not applied to this entry. The sample data list 400,000 to 600,000 distinct CDR3 sequences, and roughly a sixth of these were observed just once. The ten largest account for around 28% of the sample.

These data originate in a study of T cells in Graves' hyperthyroidism and ophthalmopathy (dated by TCRdb to 2018 to 2020). Regarding the complete study: Peripheral blood samples were taken at initial diagnosis, before any treatment was given. TCR V-J signatures able to tell the groups apart were searched for in a discovery cohort of approximately 95 patients, of whom 40 to 45 had Graves' ophthalmopathy and 55 to 60 had stable Graves' hyperthyroidism. Prospective prediction of ophthalmopathy was tested in an independent validation cohort of 18 to 20 hyperthyroidism patients and roughly 16 patients who later progressed to ophthalmopathy. The 100 or so discovery patients were randomly split 7:3 into training and test sets. In several Graves' hyperthyroidism patients, the study also compared T-cell repertoires from thyroid tissue with T-cell repertoires from blood. Once sampling was done, hyperthyroidism patients were given methimazole at a starting dose of 30 mg daily, whereas ophthalmopathy patients were given high-dose intravenous methylprednisolone. TCR Vbeta CDR3 sequencing of roughly 140 peripheral blood samples (approximately 44 ophthalmopathy, 75 or so hyperthyroidism and approximately 17 progressor patients) is reported in the paper.

The investigation overall reported the following: A model built on a 13 V-J signature distinguished ophthalmopathy from stable hyperthyroidism, reaching about 89% sensitivity and around 81% specificity in cross-validation and 80%/75% in testing. In validation, progression to ophthalmopathy was predicted by the model with nearly 71% sensitivity and nearly 75% specificity, a median of around 6.5 months before onset. No statistical method was used to fix the sample size in advance, and group allocation was not hidden from the investigators. Most expanded thyroid clonotypes (frequency above 0.001) were also detected in blood, a finding suggesting that blood repertoires may reflect thyroid immune responses.

This chain joins TRBV7-9 to TRBJ2-7; too little of a D gene remains to name it. The clonotype originates from a woman aged 25-40 years with Graves' ophthalmopathy. Sequenced input: blood. The DNA sequence is TGTGCCAGCAGCCCATCATTAGACTACGAGCAGTACTTC. Translated, it reads CASSPSLDYEQYF.